The rows below give T cell receptor beta chains drawn from one sample of a study of human T cells and chemical hapten exposure. MiXCR was run by TCRdb on the RACE reads, yielding one entry per CDR3 protein. This sample has 40,000 to 45,000 distinct CDR3 sequences, with around 4% found just once. Sequencing was performed on whole blood. The receptors were gathered from a human donor in good health. Some clones in this sample may be carry-over from other donors' samples. Both conserved end residues are part of each CDR3. A D gene is named only where the DNA matches it firmly. Some rows mark clone size as missing; the rest say once, few, many or name a class of expanded clone.

CDR3 DNA	CDR3 protein	D gene	J gene	V gene	clone size
TGTGCCAGCAGCTTGGTAGGGACAGAGCTCTATGGCTACACCTTC	CASSLVGTELYGYTF	TRBD1	TRBJ1-2	TRBV5-6	many
TGTGCCTGGAGTGCGGAAAACGGGCGTCCCTGGTTTCCTCCCTATGGCTACACCTTC	CAWSAENGRPWFPPYGYTF	NA	TRBJ1-2	TRBV30	few
TGTGCCAGCAGTTTAAGGTGGGGGAACTATGGCTACACCTTC	CASSLRWGNYGYTF	NA	TRBJ1-2	TRBV28	many
TGTGCCAGCGGGGGGCGGACCCGAGGAGGTTACGAGCAGTACTTC	CASGGRTRGGYEQYF	NA	TRBJ2-7	TRBV3-1	many
TGTGCCAGCAGTGTGGAACAGAGGCAAGAGACCCAGTACTTC	CASSVEQRQETQYF	NA	TRBJ2-5	TRBV6-1	many
TGTGCCAGCAGTTCCCGCTTTACGAACACCGGGGAGCTGTTTTTT	CASSSRFTNTGELFF	NA	TRBJ2-2	TRBV28	many
TGTGCCAGCACCCTAGGACTAGCCTTGGTCACAGATACGCAGTATTTT	CASTLGLALVTDTQYF	TRBD2	TRBJ2-3	TRBV6-1	many
TGCAGTGCTAGAACTAGCGGAACCACAGATACGCAGTATTTT	CSARTSGTTDTQYF	TRBD2	TRBJ2-3	TRBV20-1	many
TGTGCCAGCAGCCAAGATCAGACCCGGGAGCAGTTCTTC	CASSQDQTREQFF	NA	TRBJ2-1	TRBV3-1	NA
TGTGCCAGTACCCCGGACAGGGCTAACACTGAAGCTTTCTTT	CASTPDRANTEAFF	TRBD1	TRBJ1-1	TRBV19	NA
TGTGCCAGCAGTTACTCTGAGGTAGTTGGAGATACGCAGTATTTT	CASSYSEVVGDTQYF	NA	TRBJ2-3	TRBV6-5	many
TGCGCCAGCAGCTTGGTAGCTCCAGGGGTAAACACTGAAGCTTTCTTT	CASSLVAPGVNTEAFF	NA	TRBJ1-1	TRBV5-1	NA
TGTGCCAGCAGCTTTTCCGGGACAGGGAAAGATACGCAGTATTTT	CASSFSGTGKDTQYF	TRBD1	TRBJ2-3	TRBV7-3	many
TGTGCCAGCAGTGTAGGGGGGATTAGCACAGATACGCAGTATTTT	CASSVGGISTDTQYF	NA	TRBJ2-3	TRBV6-1	many
TGTGCCAGCAGCTTAGATGGACTAGCGGCGAACACCGGGGAGCTGTTTTTT	CASSLDGLAANTGELFF	TRBD2	TRBJ2-2	TRBV7-2	few
TGCGCCAGCAGCTTGTATTTTGCGGGACTAGCGGGGTTTTCCTACAATGAGCAGTTCTTC	CASSLYFAGLAGFSYNEQFF	TRBD2	TRBJ2-1	TRBV5-1	many
TGTGCCAGCAGTTTAGGGGGGACGTCCTACGAGCAGTACTTC	CASSLGGTSYEQYF	NA	TRBJ2-7	TRBV28	many
TGTGCCAGCAGCCGACAGGGGGCTGATCACGAGCAGTACTTC	CASSRQGADHEQYF	TRBD1	TRBJ2-7	TRBV25-1	many
TGTGCCAGCAGTTCAACAGGGGCAGGTGGCTACACCTTC	CASSSTGAGGYTF	TRBD1	TRBJ1-2	TRBV7-9	many
TGTGCCAGCAGTTTCGGCGGCGGGCTACTCGAGCAGTACTTC	CASSFGGGLLEQYF	NA	TRBJ2-7	TRBV12-3/TRBV12-4	NA
TGTGCCAGCAGCTGGTGGGGACGGAATATGAACACTGAAGCTTTCTTT	CASSWWGRNMNTEAFF	NA	TRBJ1-1	TRBV5-6	NA
TGCGCCAGCAGCTTGAGTCTAGCCACGGACACGCAGTATTTT	CASSLSLATDTQYF	NA	TRBJ2-3	TRBV5-1	many
TGTGCCAGCAGCTTGGGGTATGGAATGAACACTGAAGCTTTCTTT	CASSLGYGMNTEAFF	NA	TRBJ1-1	TRBV5-6	few
TGCGCCAGCAGCCAAGATGGGAGGGGAAAGGGTACAGATACGCAGTATTTT	CASSQDGRGKGTDTQYF	TRBD2	TRBJ2-3	TRBV4-1	many
TGTGCCAGCAGCTTACTCGGAACCCTCCAAGAGACCCAGTACTTC	CASSLLGTLQETQYF	NA	TRBJ2-5	TRBV11-2	many
TGTGCCAGCTTTGCCTTTGGGACAGGGTCCTATGGCTACACCTTC	CASFAFGTGSYGYTF	TRBD1	TRBJ1-2	TRBV7-9	few
TGTGCCAGCAGTTATTCAGGGACGGGTAATTCACCCCTCCACTTT	CASSYSGTGNSPLHF	NA	TRBJ1-6	TRBV6-5	many
TGCAGCGTCGATGTTTCATCTGGAAACACCATATATTTT	CSVDVSSGNTIYF	NA	TRBJ1-3	TRBV29-1	many
TGTGCCAGCAGTTTTCAGGGCAGAACAGGTGAAGCTTTCTTT	CASSFQGRTGEAFF	NA	TRBJ1-1	TRBV12-3/TRBV12-4	many
TGTGCCAGCAGCCCCCTGGTAGCGGGGGGAAAAGAGACCCAGTACTTC	CASSPLVAGGKETQYF	TRBD2	TRBJ2-5	TRBV3-1	many
TGTGCCAGCAGTTTATTTTTCCTCCGACAGGGGGAATCGGGTATGGCCAAAAACATTCAGTACTTC	CASSLFFLRQGESGMAKNIQYF	TRBD1	TRBJ2-4	TRBV28	NA
TGCAGCGTTGGGTCCGGGAATGCTGTAGATACGCAGTATTTT	CSVGSGNAVDTQYF	NA	TRBJ2-3	TRBV29-1	few
TGTGCCAGCAGCCCGCCCGGGCCGCCCTACAATTCACCCCTCCACTTT	CASSPPGPPYNSPLHF	NA	TRBJ1-6	TRBV28	many
TGCGCCAGCAGCTCTGAGACAGGCCCCTACGAGCAGTACTTC	CASSSETGPYEQYF	NA	TRBJ2-7	TRBV5-1	many
TGCAGTGCTACCTCCTGGGACCTTAATAATTCACCCCTCCACTTT	CSATSWDLNNSPLHF	NA	TRBJ1-6	TRBV20-1	many
TGTGCCAGCAGGAACCCAATTTCCTATAATTCACCCCTCCACTTT	CASRNPISYNSPLHF	NA	TRBJ1-6	TRBV6-6	many
TGTGCCAGCAGAACAGGGTTTGAAGCTTTCTTT	CASRTGFEAFF	NA	TRBJ1-1	TRBV12-3/TRBV12-4	many
TGTGCCATCAGTGACGGGATGGACACTGAAGCTTTCTTT	CAISDGMDTEAFF	NA	TRBJ1-1	TRBV10-3	many
TGTGCCAGCAGCTTAAGGGGGAATTCACCCCTCCACTTT	CASSLRGNSPLHF	NA	TRBJ1-6	TRBV7-9	many
TGCAGTGCTAGAGGGGGACTAGCGGGAGATGCTTACCGTTTAGAGCAGTTCTTC	CSARGGLAGDAYRLEQFF	TRBD2	TRBJ2-1	TRBV20-1	many
TGTGCCATCAGTCAAAGCGGGACCGACCGGGAGCAGTTCTTC	CAISQSGTDREQFF	TRBD2	TRBJ2-1	TRBV10-3	many
TGTGCCAGCAGTGAATCCTACGAGCAGTACTTC	CASSESYEQYF	NA	TRBJ2-7	TRBV25-1	many
TGTGCCAGTAGCCCGACTAGCCCCTACGAGCAGTACTTC	CASSPTSPYEQYF	TRBD2	TRBJ2-7	TRBV19	many
TGTGCCAGCTCACCCACCGGATCACCCGGGGAGCTGTTTTTT	CASSPTGSPGELFF	NA	TRBJ2-2	TRBV18	NA
TGTGCCAGCAGTTACTCGCGGGGGGGAGGTTCCTACGAGCAGTACTTC	CASSYSRGGGSYEQYF	TRBD2	TRBJ2-7	TRBV6-6	many
TGTGCCAGCAGTCCCCGGGTAGCGGGAACGGAGCAGTTCTTC	CASSPRVAGTEQFF	TRBD2	TRBJ2-1	TRBV6-2/TRBV6-3	many
TGTGCCAGCAGTCTAGCGGTTAGCACAGATACGCAGTATTTT	CASSLAVSTDTQYF	TRBD2	TRBJ2-3	TRBV28	many
TGCAGTGCTAGAGAGTGGGCACCCCATCAGCCCCAGCATTTT	CSAREWAPHQPQHF	NA	TRBJ1-5	TRBV20-1	many
TGTGCCAGCAGTACGAGGACAGGGCCGTGGGCAGATACGCAGTATTTT	CASSTRTGPWADTQYF	TRBD1	TRBJ2-3	TRBV28	many
TGTGCCAGCAGCCCCCCCCCCCCGGGAGGGCCGCATGAGCAGTTCTTC	CASSPPPPGGPHEQFF	TRBD2	TRBJ2-1	TRBV7-9	few
TGCAGTGCCCGAAAGATAGGGACTACCGATTACGAGCAGTACTTC	CSARKIGTTDYEQYF	TRBD2	TRBJ2-7	TRBV20-1	few
TGCAGTGCCCCGGGACAGGGGCTCCACGAGCAGTACTTC	CSAPGQGLHEQYF	TRBD1	TRBJ2-7	TRBV20-1	many
TGTGCCAGCAGCAACAACGGCGGGAGTACGTACGAGCAGTACTTC	CASSNNGGSTYEQYF	TRBD2	TRBJ2-7	TRBV12-3/TRBV12-4	many
TGTGCCACCAGCCCCCCAGGGGGGGACGGGGAGCTGTTTTTT	CATSPPGGDGELFF	NA	TRBJ2-2	TRBV24-1	many
TGTGCCAGCAGTTACTCGGGTCTGGGAAACACCATATATTTT	CASSYSGLGNTIYF	NA	TRBJ1-3	TRBV6-6	few